This entry is about one T cell receptor beta chain. The antigen is undetermined. This table comes from immunoSEQ multiplex PCR, and its TCRdb copy is limited to in-frame clones, with some not included. The sample records some 150,000 clones, approximately 88% being singletons. J lost 1 base, V lost 0 bases, and 4 bases had no gene match. Germline V gives CDR1 LNHNV, CDR2 YYDKDF (reference sequence). The CDR3 is 16 amino acids. The record originates from a study of T cell responses to AZD1222 COVID-19 vaccine. Notes on the study in general: Without day 14 samples, only post-peak T cell repertoires were studied.

The chain carries TRBV15 and TRBJ2-7, with 9 bases lining up with TRBD1. The material was peripheral blood, obtained on day 0 of AZD1222 vaccination. The receptor's source is an adult in good health. CDR3 DNA: TGTGCCACCAGCAGAGATAAGGGGACAGGGTCCTACGAGCAGTACTTC. This translates into CATSRDKGTGSYEQYF.